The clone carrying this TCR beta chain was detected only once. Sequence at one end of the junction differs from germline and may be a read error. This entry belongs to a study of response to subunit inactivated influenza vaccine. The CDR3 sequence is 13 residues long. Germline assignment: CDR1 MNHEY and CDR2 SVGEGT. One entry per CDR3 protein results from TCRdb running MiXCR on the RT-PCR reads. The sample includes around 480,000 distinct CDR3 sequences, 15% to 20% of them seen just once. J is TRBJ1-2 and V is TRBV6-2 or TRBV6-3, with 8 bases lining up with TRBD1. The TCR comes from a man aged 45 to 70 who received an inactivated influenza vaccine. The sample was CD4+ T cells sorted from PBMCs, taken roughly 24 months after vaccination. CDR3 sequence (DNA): TGTGCCAGCAGTCGAGATCACGGACAGGGCCCCTTCTTC. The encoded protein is CASSRDHGQGPFF.